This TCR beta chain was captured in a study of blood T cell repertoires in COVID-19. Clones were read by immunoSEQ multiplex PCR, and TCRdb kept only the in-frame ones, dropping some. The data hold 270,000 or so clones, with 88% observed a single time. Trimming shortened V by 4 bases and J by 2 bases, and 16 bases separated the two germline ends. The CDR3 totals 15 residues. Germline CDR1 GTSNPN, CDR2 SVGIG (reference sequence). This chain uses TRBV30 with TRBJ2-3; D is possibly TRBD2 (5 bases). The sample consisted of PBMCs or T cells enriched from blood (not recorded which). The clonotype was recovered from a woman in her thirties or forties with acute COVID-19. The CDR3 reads CAWMGLGSATDTQYF. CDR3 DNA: TGTGCCTGGATGGGTTTGGGTAGCGCCACAGATACGCAGTATTTT.